Listed here is a single T cell receptor beta chain. Its antigen is undetermined. The source of the sample is a study of T cell responses to AZD1222 COVID-19 vaccine. Study-wide findings and caveats: The study found Spike-specific TCR breadth and depth rose after two AZD1222 doses. In all cases, repertoires were sampled only after the peak T cell response. The sample set comprised mostly white British donors with more females, and clonal diversity was possibly underestimated.

V shed 6 bases and J shed 5 bases, with 14 bases lying between them. The CDR3 sequence is 14 residues long. Germline V gives CDR1 MDHEN, CDR2 SYDVKM. Using immunoSEQ multiplex PCR, the repertoire was profiled, and TCRdb retains in-frame clones only, with some absent. The table shows about 120,000 clones, with about 90% occurring only once. The TCR was taken from an adult who received the AZD1222 COVID-19 vaccine. The chain uses TRBV28 and TRBJ1-5, with a possible D match to TRBD1 (6 bases). This specimen was peripheral blood, taken 28 days after the second AZD1222 dose. The CDR3 reads CASRSAQGDQPQHF. The CDR3 DNA reads TGTGCCAGCAGGTCGGCACAGGGTGATCAGCCCCAGCATTTT.